Below, 15 T cell receptor beta chains from the same sample are listed, as sequenced in a study of OX40 agonist ivuxolimab in advanced cancers. Libraries were prepared by immunoSEQ multiplex PCR; TCRdb keeps only in-frame clonotypes and omits some of them. The sample includes around 100,000 clones, under 95% seen only once; the top ten take about 0.49%. Sample: CD4+ or CD8+ T cells sorted from blood, taken in a trial of the OX40 agonist ivuxolimab. The receptor source for this set is an adult with an advanced solid tumor such as melanoma, head and neck, liver or kidney cancer.

V gene TRBV7-3 combines with J gene TRBJ2-1; TRBD2 matches at 10 bases. With V trimmed by 1 base and J by 0 bases, 3 bases remained unmatched. Per the germline V gene, CDR1 is SGHTA and CDR2 is FQGTGA. CDR3 length: 17 amino acids. Here the CDR3 reads CASSLSASGSSYNEQFF. In nucleotides, the CDR3 is TGTGCCAGCAGCTTAAGTGCTAGCGGGAGCTCCTACAATGAGCAGTTCTTC. Looking up the rest from reference TRBV7-3 and TRBJ2-1 gives the full variable domain: GAGVSQTPSNKVTEKGKYVELRCDPISGHTALYWYRQSLGQGPEFLIYFQGTGAADDSGLPNDRFFAVRPEGSVSTLKIQRTERGDSAVYLCASSLSASGSSYNEQFFGPGTRLTVL.

The rearrangement joins TRBV7-6 to TRBJ2-7; either TRBD1 or TRBD2 may supply D (5 bases each). Trimming stripped 3 bases from V and 0 bases from J, with 12 bases between. CDR3 length: 15 residues. CDR1 and CDR2 from the germline V gene are SGHVS and FNYEAQ. The CDR3 region is CASSLRGGSSYEQYF. In DNA, the CDR3 is TGTGCCAGCAGCTTGAGGGGCGGCAGCTCCTACGAGCAGTACTTC.

The chain recombines TRBV9 with TRBJ2-1, with 9 bases fitting TRBD2. Germline V gives CDR1 SGDLS, CDR2 YYNGEE. The CDR3 consists of 16 residues. V lost 4 bases, J lost 8 bases, and 13 bases stayed unmatched. CDR3 amino acids: CASSPRRLAGRDEQFF. DNA of the CDR3: TGTGCCAGCAGCCCCCGTCGGCTAGCGGGAAGAGATGAGCAGTTCTTC.

The V and J genes are TRBV2 and TRBJ2-7; 7 bases match TRBD1. J was trimmed by 3 bases and V by 7 bases; bases with no gene match: 6. This CDR3 spans 13 amino acids. CDR1 and CDR2 from the germline V gene are SNHLY and FYNNEI. CDR3 sequence (DNA): TGTGCCAGCATGACGACAGGGATCTACGAGCAGTACTTC. This codes for CASMTTGIYEQYF.

The V gene is TRBV7-6, the J gene TRBJ2-7, with TRBD1 as a possible D gene (7 bases). The V end lost 3 bases, the J end lost 6 bases, and 12 bases lay between the germline ends. CDR3 length: 13 amino acids. Germline CDR1 reads SGHVS; CDR2 reads FNYEAQ. The CDR3 coding sequence is TGTGCCAGCAGCTTGGAGGGGGCTGGCGAGCAGTACTTC. It encodes CASSLEGAGEQYF.

The V gene is TRBV11-1, the J gene TRBJ2-5; 7 bases fit TRBD2. The trim removed 0 bases at V and 0 bases at J, leaving 1 base unmatched. Germline loops: CDR1 SGHAT, CDR2 FQDESV (reference sequence). The CDR3 length is 15 residues. Written as DNA, the CDR3 is TGTGCCAGCAGCTTAGCCCGGGGGGACCAAGAGACCCAGTACTTC. It yields the protein CASSLARGDQETQYF.

The V and J genes are TRBV29-1 and TRBJ1-1; no firm D call. Germline V gives CDR1 SQVTM, CDR2 ANQGSEA. Deletions cut 7 bases from V and 6 bases from J, with 12 bases between. This CDR3 is 11 amino acids long. CDR3 sequence: CSARLVPEAFF. CDR3 nucleotides: TGCAGCGCCCGACTAGTACCTGAAGCTTTCTTT.

The chain combines TRBV14 with TRBJ1-4, with a tentative D call TRBD1 (6 bases). Germline loops: CDR1 SGHDN, CDR2 FVKESK. The ends were cut back, 1 base at V and 7 bases at J, with 16 bases in the middle. The CDR3 sequence is 16 residues long. CDR3 sequence: CASSQGAVQGREKLFF. CDR3 in DNA: TGTGCCAGCAGCCAAGGAGCGGTACAGGGTCGTGAAAAACTGTTTTTT. Supplemented by reference TRBV14 and TRBJ1-4, the full variable domain reads EAGVTQFPSHSVIEKGQTVTLRCDPISGHDNLYWYRRVMGKEIKFLLHFVKESKQDESGMPNNRFLAERTGGTYSTLKVQPAELEDSGVYFCASSQGAVQGREKLFFGSGTQLSVL.

The rearrangement links TRBV7-2 to TRBJ2-1, with 11 bases identical to TRBD2. Germline V gene data show CDR1 as SGHTA and CDR2 as FQGNSA. Unmatched junction bases numbered 2, after V lost 1 base and J lost 6 bases. The CDR3 loop spans 15 amino acids. The CDR3 DNA reads as TGTGCCAGCAGCTTAGTTACTAGCGGGAGCAATGAGCAGTTCTTC. It yields the protein CASSLVTSGSNEQFF.

The gene calls are TRBV9 and TRBJ1-1; 8 nucleotides line up with TRBD1. The CDR3 extends over 15 amino acids. Germline V lookup: CDR1 SGDLS, CDR2 YYNGEE. Germline trimming cut 3 bases from V and 0 bases from J; bases unmatched to any gene: 4. CDR3 sequence reads: CASSAQGALNTEAFF. The DNA of the CDR3 is TGTGCCAGCAGCGCCCAGGGGGCTCTGAACACTGAAGCTTTCTTT. Complete variable domain (other parts from reference TRBV9 and TRBJ1-1): DSGVTQTPKHLITATGQRVTLRCSPRSGDLSVYWYQQSLDQGLQFLIQYYNGEERAKGNILERFSAQQFPDLHSELNLSSLELGDSALYFCASSAQGALNTEAFFGQGTRLTVV.

V and J are TRBV30 and TRBJ2-5; 7 bases are shared with TRBD2. The CDR3 covers 12 residues. Germline V gene lookup returns CDR1 GTSNPN and CDR2 SVGIG (reference sequence). V was pared by 2 bases and J by 5 bases, with 2 bases of the junction left unmatched. The CDR3 nucleotides read TGTGCCTGGAGTAGGGGAGGGGAGACCCAGTACTTC. Translating gives CAWSRGGETQYF.

V gene TRBV7-9 combines with J gene TRBJ1-5, with 9 positions matching TRBD1. The CDR3 is 15 residues long. Per the germline V gene, CDR1 is SEHNR and CDR2 is FQNEAQ (reference sequence). Trimming at V came to 6 bases and at J to 4 bases, leaving 7 bases not matched to a gene. CDR3 nucleotides: TGTGCCAGCAGTTCTTGGACAGGGGAAAATCAGCCCCAGCATTTT. This encodes CASSSWTGENQPQHF. Full variable domain (remainder filled in from reference TRBV7-9 and TRBJ1-5): DTGVSQNPRHKITKRGQNVTFRCDPISEHNRLYWYRQTLGQGPEFLTYFQNEAQLEKSRLLSDRFSAERPKGSFSTLEIQRTEQGDSAMYLCASSSWTGENQPQHFGDGTRLSIL.

This clone was seen more than once but under ten times. The chain uses TRBV10-1 and TRBJ1-1; D perhaps matches TRBD1 (5 bases). Trimming took 6 bases from V and 1 from J, leaving 9 bases between them. This CDR3 region has 13 residues. CDR1 is WNHNN and CDR2 is SYGVQD in the germline V gene (reference sequence). The CDR3 here is CASRRTRNTEAFF. The CDR3, as DNA: TGCGCCAGCAGGCGGACAAGGAACACTGAAGCTTTCTTT.

V usage is TRBV15 and J usage is TRBJ2-5, with D perhaps given as TRBD1 or TRBD2 (5 bases each). V was cut by 3 bases and J by 4 bases, with 6 bases left in between. The CDR3 is 12 amino acids. Per the germline V gene, CDR1 is LNHNV and CDR2 is YYDKDF (reference sequence). The CDR3 region is CATSRGTETQYF. Here the CDR3 DNA reads TGTGCCACCAGCAGGGGGACAGAGACCCAGTACTTC.

The chain couples TRBV28 to TRBJ1-1, with D possibly TRBD1 on 5 matching bases. This CDR3 spans 14 amino acids. Per the germline V gene, CDR1 is MDHEN and CDR2 is SYDVKM. Trimming took off 7 bases at V and 5 bases at J, with 17 bases between the two ends. The CDR3 is CASILGGVGTEAFF. In DNA form, the CDR3 reads TGTGCCAGCATCCTGGGGGGGGTGGGGACTGAAGCTTTCTTT.